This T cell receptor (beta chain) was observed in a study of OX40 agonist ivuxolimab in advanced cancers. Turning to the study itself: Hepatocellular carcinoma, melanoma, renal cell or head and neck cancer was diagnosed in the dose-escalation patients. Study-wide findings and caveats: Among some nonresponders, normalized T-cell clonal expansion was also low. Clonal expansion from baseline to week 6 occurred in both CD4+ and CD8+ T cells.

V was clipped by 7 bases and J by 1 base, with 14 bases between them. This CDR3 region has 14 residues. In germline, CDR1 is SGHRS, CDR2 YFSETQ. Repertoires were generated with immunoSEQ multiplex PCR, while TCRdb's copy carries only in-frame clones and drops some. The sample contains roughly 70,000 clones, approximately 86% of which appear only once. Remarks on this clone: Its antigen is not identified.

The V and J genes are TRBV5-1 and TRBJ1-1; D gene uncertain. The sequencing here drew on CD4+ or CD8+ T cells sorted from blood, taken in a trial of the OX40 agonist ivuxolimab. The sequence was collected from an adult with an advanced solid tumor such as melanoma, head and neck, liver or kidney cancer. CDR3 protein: CASQKEVGNTEAFF. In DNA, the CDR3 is TGCGCCAGCCAGAAGGAGGTGGGGAACACTGAAGCTTTCTTT. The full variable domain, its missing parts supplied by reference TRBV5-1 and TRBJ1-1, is KAGVTQTPRYLIKTRGQQVTLSCSPISGHRSVSWYQQTPGQGLQFLFEYFSETQRNKGNFPGRFSGRQFSNSRSEMNVSTLELGDSALYLCASQKEVGNTEAFFGQGTRLTVV.